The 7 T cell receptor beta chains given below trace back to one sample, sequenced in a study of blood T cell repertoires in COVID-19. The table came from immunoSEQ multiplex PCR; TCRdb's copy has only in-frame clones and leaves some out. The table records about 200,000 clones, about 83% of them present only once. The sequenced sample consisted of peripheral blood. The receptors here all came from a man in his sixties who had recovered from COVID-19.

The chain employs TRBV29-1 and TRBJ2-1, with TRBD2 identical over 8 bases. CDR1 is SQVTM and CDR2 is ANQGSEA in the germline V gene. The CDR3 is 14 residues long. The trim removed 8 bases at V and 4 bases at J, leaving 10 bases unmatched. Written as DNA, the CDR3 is TGCAGCTCTTCGGCGGGGGGACCGTACAATGAGCAGTTCTTC. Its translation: CSSSAGGPYNEQFF.

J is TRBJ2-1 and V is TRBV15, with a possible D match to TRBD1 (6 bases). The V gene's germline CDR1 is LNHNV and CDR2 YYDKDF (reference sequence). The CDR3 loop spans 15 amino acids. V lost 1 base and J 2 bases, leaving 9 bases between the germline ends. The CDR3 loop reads CATSRGTGTYNEQFF. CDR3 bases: TGTGCCACCAGCAGAGGTACAGGGACCTACAATGAGCAGTTCTTC. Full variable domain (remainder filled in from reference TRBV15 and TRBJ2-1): DAMVIQNPRYQVTQFGKPVTLSCSQTLNHNVMYWYQQKSSQAPKLLFHYYDKDFNNEADTPDNFQSRRPNTSFCFLDIRSPGLGDTAMYLCATSRGTGTYNEQFFGPGTRLTVL.

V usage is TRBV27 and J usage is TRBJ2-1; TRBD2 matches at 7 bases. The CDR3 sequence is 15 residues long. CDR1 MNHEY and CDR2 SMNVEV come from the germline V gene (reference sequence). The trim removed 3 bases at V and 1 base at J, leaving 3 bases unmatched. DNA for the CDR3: TGTGCCAGCAGTTTTGGCGGGGGATCCTACAATGAGCAGTTCTTC. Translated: CASSFGGGSYNEQFF.

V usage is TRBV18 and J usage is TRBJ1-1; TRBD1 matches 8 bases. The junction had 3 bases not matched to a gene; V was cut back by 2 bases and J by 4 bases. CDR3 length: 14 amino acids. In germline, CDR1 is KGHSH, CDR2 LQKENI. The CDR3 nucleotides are TGTGCCAGCTCACCAGGGGACAGGCCCACTGAAGCTTTCTTT. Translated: CASSPGDRPTEAFF.

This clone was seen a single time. The chain's CDR3 is CASSQTSGFSYEQYF. CDR3 nucleotide sequence: TGTGCCAGCAGTCAGACTAGCGGGTTCTCCTACGAGCAGTACTTC. This chain joins TRBV11-3 and TRBJ2-7; 10 nucleotides agree with TRBD2. Germline CDR1 is SGHNT and CDR2 is YENEEA. V lost 6 bases and J lost 0; bases outside the gene matches: 5. The CDR3 runs 15 residues.

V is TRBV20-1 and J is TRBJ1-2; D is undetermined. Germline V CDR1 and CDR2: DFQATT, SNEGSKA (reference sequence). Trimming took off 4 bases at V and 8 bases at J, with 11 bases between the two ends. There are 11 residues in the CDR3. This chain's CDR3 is CSATEPGGYTF. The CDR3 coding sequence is TGCAGTGCTACGGAACCGGGGGGCTACACCTTC.

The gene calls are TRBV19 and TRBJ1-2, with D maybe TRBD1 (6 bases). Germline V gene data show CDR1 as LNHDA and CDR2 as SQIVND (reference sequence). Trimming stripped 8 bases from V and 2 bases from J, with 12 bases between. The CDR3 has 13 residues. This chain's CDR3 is CASLGQLNYGYTF. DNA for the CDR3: TGTGCCAGTCTGGGACAATTAAACTATGGCTACACCTTC.